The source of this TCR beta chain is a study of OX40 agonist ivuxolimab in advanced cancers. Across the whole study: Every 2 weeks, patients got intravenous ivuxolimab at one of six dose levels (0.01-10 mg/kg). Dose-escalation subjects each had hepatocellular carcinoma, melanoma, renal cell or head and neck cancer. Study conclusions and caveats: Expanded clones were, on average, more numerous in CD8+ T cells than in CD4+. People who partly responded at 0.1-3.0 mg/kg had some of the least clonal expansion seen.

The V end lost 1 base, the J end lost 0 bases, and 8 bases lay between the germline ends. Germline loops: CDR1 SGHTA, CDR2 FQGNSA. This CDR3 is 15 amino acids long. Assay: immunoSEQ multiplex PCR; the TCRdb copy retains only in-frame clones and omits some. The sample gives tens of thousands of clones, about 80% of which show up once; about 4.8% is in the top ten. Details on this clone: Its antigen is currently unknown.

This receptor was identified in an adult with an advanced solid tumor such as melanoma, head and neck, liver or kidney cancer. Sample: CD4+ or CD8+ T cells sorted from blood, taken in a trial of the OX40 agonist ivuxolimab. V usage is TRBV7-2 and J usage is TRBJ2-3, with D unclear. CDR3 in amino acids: CASSLGGWSTDTQYF. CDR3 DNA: TGTGCCAGCAGCTTAGGGGGTTGGAGCACAGATACGCAGTATTTT.